Below, 5 T cell receptor beta chains from the same sample are listed, as sequenced in a study of cytomegalovirus exposure and HLA in healthy donors. It was with 60 Vbeta and 13 Jbeta primers that the PCR ran. Using immunoSEQ multiplex PCR, the repertoire was profiled, and TCRdb retains in-frame clones only, with some absent. The data show approximately 210,000 clones, 60% to 85% seen once. Sequencing was performed on PBMCs. These receptor sequences come from a woman in her 40s in good health and CMV-seronegative.

The chain carries TRBV19 and TRBJ2-1, with 7 positions matching TRBD2. V was pared by 8 bases and J by 4 bases, with 11 bases of the junction left unmatched. The CDR3 is 15 residues long. The germline CDR1 and CDR2 sequences are LNHDA and SQIVND (reference sequence). This chain's CDR3 is CASQTSPSYYNEQFF. The CDR3, as DNA: TGTGCCAGTCAGACTAGCCCCTCCTATTACAATGAGCAGTTCTTC.

This clone was observed a few times. The chain carries TRBV10-3 and TRBJ2-2, with TRBD1 matching over 9 bases. Germline lookup yields CDR1 ENHRY and CDR2 SYGVKD. The CDR3 covers 15 residues. With V trimmed by 5 bases and J by 5 bases, 6 bases remained unmatched. Here the CDR3 reads CAISLQGANTGELFF. In DNA form, the CDR3 reads TGTGCCATCAGTCTACAGGGGGCAAATACCGGGGAGCTGTTTTTT.

Concerning this clone itself: Distinct nucleotide sequences in the sample also encode this CDR3. This chain uses TRBV5-1 with TRBJ2-2; 8 bases match TRBD1. The CDR3 extends over 15 amino acids. From germline, CDR1 is SGHRS and CDR2 YFSETQ. V lost 0 bases, J lost 3 bases, and 1 base stayed unmatched. The CDR3, as DNA: TGCGCCAGCAGCTTGGCAGGGGGCGACACCGGGGAGCTGTTTTTT. Protein sequence: CASSLAGGDTGELFF.

The chain employs TRBV30 and TRBJ2-7; 7 bases are a match to TRBD2. The germline CDR1 and CDR2 sequences are GTSNPN and SVGIG (reference sequence). The CDR3 has 14 residues. The junction had 6 bases not matched to a gene; V was cut back by 2 bases and J by 2 bases. The DNA for the CDR3 is TGTGCCTGGAGTATCTCGGGACTACCCTACGAGCAGTACTTC. Translating it yields CAWSISGLPYEQYF.

The chain couples TRBV9 to TRBJ1-5; D unresolved. The CDR3 loop spans 14 amino acids. Germline loops: CDR1 SGDLS, CDR2 YYNGEE. V lost 2 bases to trimming and J lost 2 bases, with 8 bases between them. The CDR3 sequence: CASSVDGGNQPQHF. The CDR3 DNA is TGTGCCAGCAGCGTCGACGGAGGCAATCAGCCCCAGCATTTT.